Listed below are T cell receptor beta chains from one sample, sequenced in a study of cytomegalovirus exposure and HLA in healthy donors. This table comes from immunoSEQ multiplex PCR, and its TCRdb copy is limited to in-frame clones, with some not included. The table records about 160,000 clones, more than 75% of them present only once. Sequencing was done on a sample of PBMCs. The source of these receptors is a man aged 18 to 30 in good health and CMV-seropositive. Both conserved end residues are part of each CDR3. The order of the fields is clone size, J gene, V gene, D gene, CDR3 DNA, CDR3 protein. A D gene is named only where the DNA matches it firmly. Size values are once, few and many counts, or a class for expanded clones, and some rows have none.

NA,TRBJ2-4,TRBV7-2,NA,TGTGCCAGCAGTGAAGACCAGGCATCGACGAACATTCAGTACTTC,CASSEDQASTNIQYF
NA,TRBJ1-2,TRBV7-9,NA,TGTGCCAGCAGCCGCAGCTCCGGGACTATCTATGGCTACACCTTC,CASSRSSGTIYGYTF
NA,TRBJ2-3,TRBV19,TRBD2,TGTGCCAGTAGTTTTAGCGGGGGGGAATATACGCAGTATTTT,CASSFSGGEYTQYF
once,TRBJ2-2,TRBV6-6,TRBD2,TGTGCCAGCAGTTATGTCGCGGGGGTGAACACCGGGGAGCTGTTTTTT,CASSYVAGVNTGELFF
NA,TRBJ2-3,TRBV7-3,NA,TGTGCCAGCAGCTTAGGAGCGGCCTTCACAGATACGCAGTATTTT,CASSLGAAFTDTQYF
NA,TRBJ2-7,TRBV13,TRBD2,TGTGCCAGCAGCTATCGGGGGGGCGACGAGCAGTACTTC,CASSYRGGDEQYF
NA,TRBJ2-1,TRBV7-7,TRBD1,TGTGCCAGCAGCTTAGGTGTTGGTCAGGGGGCCTACAATGAGCAGTTCTTC,CASSLGVGQGAYNEQFF
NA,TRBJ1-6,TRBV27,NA,TGTGCCAGCAGTTTTATTTATCGGGGTTCACCCCTCCACTTT,CASSFIYRGSPLHF
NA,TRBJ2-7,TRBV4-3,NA,TGCGCCAGCAGCCAAGTTATGGCTTACGAGCAGTACTTC,CASSQVMAYEQYF
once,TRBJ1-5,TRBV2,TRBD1,TGTGCCAGCAGTAATTCCAGGGGGCGCGAGGTCAATCAGCCCCAGCATTTT,CASSNSRGREVNQPQHF